This TCR beta chain is from a study of blood T cells in healthy people across ages. Study findings and constraints: The recorded TCR beta diversity per million T cells decreased in a roughly linear manner with age.

There are 14 residues in the CDR3. Germline V lookup: CDR1 LGHDT, CDR2 YNNKEL (reference sequence). Primed by a sample-barcoded 5' primer and a J-beta primer mix, a second PCR proceeded for about 6 to 11 cycles. TCRdb independently ran MiXCR on the 5' RACE reads; one entry per CDR3 protein. Among more than 1 million distinct CDR3 sequences listed, over 35% were seen once. This clonotype was detected only a few times. Antigen: not known. Source material: blood. This sequence was found in a woman aged 60-75 years in good health. V gene TRBV3-1 combines with J gene TRBJ2-4, with a possible D match to TRBD2 (5 bases). The J call may be faulty, since TRBJ2-7 better matches the DNA end. This CDR3 reads CASSRRTDSYEQYF. The CDR3 DNA reads TGTGCCAGCAGCCGACGGACTGACTCCTACGAGCAGTACTTC.